This is a list of T cell receptor beta chains from one sample in a study of blood T cell repertoires in COVID-19. The repertoire was sequenced with immunoSEQ multiplex PCR; TCRdb's copy has only in-frame clones and lacks some. The table records 300,000 to 450,000 clones, about 87% of them present only once. The sample taken for sequencing was peripheral blood. The origin of the receptors is a woman in her fifties or sixties with COVID-19, enrolled during active disease. Each CDR3 is given with its conserved first and last residue. Fields, in order: V gene, clone size, J gene, CDR3 protein. Not every row has a clone size; where given, it reads once, few, many or a size class.

TRBV5-5	.	TRBJ1-2	CASSLIVGAGSFGGYTF
TRBV15	.	TRBJ1-3	CATSRRTGGSGNTIYF
TRBV11-2	.	TRBJ2-2	CASSLLSTGELFF
TRBV19	few	TRBJ1-1	CASSLQGAGETEAFF
TRBV19	.	TRBJ1-2	CASSTGGNGNYGYTF
TRBV6-5	.	TRBJ1-1	CASNSWGGLNTEAFF
TRBV4-1	.	TRBJ1-2	CASSQDPGDYGYTF
TRBV19	.	TRBJ2-2	CASNPRGTGGANGELFF
TRBV6-5	.	TRBJ1-1	CASSYRGDEAFF
TRBV5-1	once	TRBJ2-1	CASSSPSVISSYNEQFF
TRBV18	few	TRBJ1-2	CASSPRGEFYGYTF
TRBV6-1	.	TRBJ2-1	CASSDGASGYNEQFF
TRBV2	.	TRBJ1-5	CARGQGSNQPQHF
TRBV15	.	TRBJ1-5	CATSRDGQGAVGNQPQHF
TRBV5-1	.	TRBJ1-1	CASSTQGQNTEAFF
TRBV6-5	.	TRBJ2-5	CASTPADREETQYF
TRBV3-1/TRBV3-2	.	TRBJ2-5	CASSRDLKETQYF
TRBV18	.	TRBJ2-1	CASSRGYNEQFF
TRBV7-9	.	TRBJ2-2	CASSLAGLITGELFF
TRBV19	.	TRBJ1-2	CASKTALVGGYTF
TRBV10-3	.	TRBJ1-1	CAISERGMNTEAFF
TRBV9	.	TRBJ2-2	CASSIRTGGTGELFF
TRBV19	.	TRBJ2-7	CASSTPDRGYEQYF
TRBV3-1/TRBV3-2	.	TRBJ2-6	CASSHRAGANVLTF
TRBV12-3/TRBV12-4	.	TRBJ2-2	CAAGSQRAGELFF
TRBV2	.	TRBJ2-1	CASGTEANEQFF
TRBV19	.	TRBJ1-2	CVSSMGGTANYGYTF
TRBV29-1	.	TRBJ1-2	CSVGTGDGGYTF
TRBV5-1	.	TRBJ1-1	CASSLAGQAGNTEAFF
TRBV5-1	.	TRBJ2-1	CASSEASGGSYNEQFF
TRBV7-2	.	TRBJ2-1	CASSLVASGGANEQFF
TRBV2	.	TRBJ1-4	CASTLNGRKNEKLFF
TRBV6-1	.	TRBJ1-3	CASSEVVDIGVSGNTIYF
TRBV6-5	.	TRBJ1-5	CASRRASNQPQHF
TRBV27	.	TRBJ1-2	CASSLNRGTLPYGYTF
TRBV12-5	.	TRBJ2-5	CASGKDGAAVETQYF
TRBV20-1	.	TRBJ2-7	CSAVRNGEQYF
TRBV3-1/TRBV3-2	.	TRBJ1-1	CASDKGGGTEAFF
TRBV6-5	.	TRBJ2-7	CASSYGRAYEQYF
TRBV6-5	.	TRBJ2-7	CASSYGTAQYF
TRBV6-5	.	TRBJ1-2	CASSSKTGGNYGYTF
TRBV20-1	.	TRBJ1-1	CSASNRVVTEAFF
TRBV10-1	.	TRBJ2-7	CATRGRTGAHEQYF
TRBV6-5	.	TRBJ1-1	CASSYTGSSAFF
TRBV14	.	TRBJ1-1	CASSPGLLNTEAFF
TRBV7-9	once	TRBJ2-5	CAGGLNSETQYF
TRBV28	.	TRBJ1-4	CASSKGTGIEKLFF
TRBV11-1	.	TRBJ2-5	CASSLFRGRQETQYF
TRBV5-1	.	TRBJ2-7	CASSLETGSYEQYF
TRBV28	.	TRBJ2-7	CASSGRDITYEQYF
TRBV15	.	TRBJ2-6	CATSEGLGSGANVLTF
TRBV6-5	.	TRBJ2-7	CASSPGGNWYEQYF
TRBV10-1	.	TRBJ1-1	CATSQDNTEAFF
TRBV19	.	TRBJ1-2	CASSRANYGYTF